The present TCR beta chain was sequenced within a study of blood T cells in healthy people across ages. Study-wide results and caveats: Unknown CMV status may confound age-related changes in expanded clones. Investigators treated diversity estimates from one million T cells as underestimates.

Germline CDR1 reads WSHSY; CDR2 reads SAAADI. Trimming took 8 bases from V and 5 from J, leaving 16 bases between them. The CDR3 consists of 14 residues. The authors ran a second PCR of about 6 to 11 cycles using a sample-barcoded 5' primer and a J-beta primer mix. Per sample, CDR3-containing paired-end reads numbered at least 2.5 million. TCRdb fed the 5' RACE reads into MiXCR, producing one record per CDR3 protein. The sample carries fewer than 750,000 distinct CDR3 sequences, around 50% recorded once. Notes on this clonotype: The antigen remains undetermined.

The chain carries TRBV10-2 and TRBJ1-5, with no clear D. Material: blood. The TCR sequence derives from a woman of 80 years or more in good health. CDR3 DNA: TGCGCCAGCTCGGCCGAGAGGGCGGATCAGCCCCAGCATTTT. Amino acid sequence: CASSAERADQPQHF.